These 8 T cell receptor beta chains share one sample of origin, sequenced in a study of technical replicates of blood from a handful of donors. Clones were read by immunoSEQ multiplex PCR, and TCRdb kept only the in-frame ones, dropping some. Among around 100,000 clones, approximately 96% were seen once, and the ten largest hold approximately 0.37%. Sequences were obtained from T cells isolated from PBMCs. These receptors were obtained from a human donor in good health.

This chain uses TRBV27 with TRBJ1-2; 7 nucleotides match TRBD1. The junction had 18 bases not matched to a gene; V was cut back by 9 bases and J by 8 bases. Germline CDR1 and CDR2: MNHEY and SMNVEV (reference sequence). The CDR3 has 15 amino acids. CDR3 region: CASWNPTGRKRGYTF. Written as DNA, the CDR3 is TGTGCCAGTTGGAACCCGACAGGGCGTAAACGCGGCTACACCTTC.

CDR3 bases: TGCAGCGTTGCTGTCCAGGGGTCCTACGAGCAGTACTTC. Translating gives CSVAVQGSYEQYF. This chain joins TRBV29-1 and TRBJ2-7, with D possibly being TRBD1 (6 bases). Germline V lookup: CDR1 SQVTM, CDR2 ANQGSEA. The V end lost 4 bases, the J end lost 1 base, and 11 bases lay between the germline ends. This CDR3 is built from 13 residues.

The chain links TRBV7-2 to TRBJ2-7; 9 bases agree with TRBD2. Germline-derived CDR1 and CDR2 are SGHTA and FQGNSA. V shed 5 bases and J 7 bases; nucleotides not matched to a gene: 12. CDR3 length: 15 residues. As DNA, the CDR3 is TGTGCCAGCAGCCCAGGCGGGAGGGCCTATGGGGAGCAGTACTTC. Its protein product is CASSPGGRAYGEQYF.

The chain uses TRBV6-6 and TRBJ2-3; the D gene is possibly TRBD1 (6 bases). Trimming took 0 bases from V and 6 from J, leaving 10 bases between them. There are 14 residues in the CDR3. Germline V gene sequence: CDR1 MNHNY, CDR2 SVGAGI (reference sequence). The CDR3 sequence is CASSYSAGQDTQYF. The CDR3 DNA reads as TGTGCCAGCAGTTACTCGGCAGGACAGGATACGCAGTATTTT.

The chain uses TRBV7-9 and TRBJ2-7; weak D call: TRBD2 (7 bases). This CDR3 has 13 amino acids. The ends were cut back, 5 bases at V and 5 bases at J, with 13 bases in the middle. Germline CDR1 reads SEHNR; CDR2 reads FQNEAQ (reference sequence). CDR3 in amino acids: CASSPTGGHEQYF. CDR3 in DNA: TGTGCCAGCAGCCCCACGGGGGGCCACGAGCAGTACTTC.

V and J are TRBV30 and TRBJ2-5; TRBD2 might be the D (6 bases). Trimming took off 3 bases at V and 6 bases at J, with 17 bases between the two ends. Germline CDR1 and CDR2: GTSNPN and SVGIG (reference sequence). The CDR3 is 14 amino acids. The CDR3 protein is CAWSSGTGGQTQYF. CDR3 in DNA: TGTGCCTGGAGCTCGGGGACTGGGGGACAGACCCAGTACTTC.

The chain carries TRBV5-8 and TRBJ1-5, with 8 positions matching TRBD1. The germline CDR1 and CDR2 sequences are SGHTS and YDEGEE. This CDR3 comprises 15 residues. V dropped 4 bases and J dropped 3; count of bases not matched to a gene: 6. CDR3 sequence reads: CASSPGQAPNQPQHF. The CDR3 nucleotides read TGTGCCAGCAGCCCGGGACAGGCTCCCAATCAGCCCCAGCATTTT.

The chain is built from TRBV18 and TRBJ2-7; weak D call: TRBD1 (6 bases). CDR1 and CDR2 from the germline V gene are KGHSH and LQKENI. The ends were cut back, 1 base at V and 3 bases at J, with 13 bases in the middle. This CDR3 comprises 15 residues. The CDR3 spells CASSPLQGSYYEQYF. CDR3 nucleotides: TGTGCCAGCTCACCACTACAGGGTTCATACTACGAGCAGTACTTC.